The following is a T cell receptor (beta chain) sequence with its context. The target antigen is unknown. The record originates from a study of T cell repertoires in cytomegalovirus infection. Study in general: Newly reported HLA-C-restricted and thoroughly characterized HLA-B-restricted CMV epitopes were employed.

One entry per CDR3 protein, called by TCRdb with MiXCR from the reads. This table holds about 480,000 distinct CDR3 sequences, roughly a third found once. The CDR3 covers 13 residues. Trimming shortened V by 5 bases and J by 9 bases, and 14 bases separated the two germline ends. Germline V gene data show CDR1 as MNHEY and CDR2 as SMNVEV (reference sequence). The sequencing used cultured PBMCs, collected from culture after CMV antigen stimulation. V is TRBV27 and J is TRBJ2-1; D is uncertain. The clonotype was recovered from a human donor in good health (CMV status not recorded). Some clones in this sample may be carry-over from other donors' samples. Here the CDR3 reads CASSPTPFGEQFF. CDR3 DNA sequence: TGTGCCAGCAGTCCCACGCCGTTTGGTGAGCAGTTCTTC.